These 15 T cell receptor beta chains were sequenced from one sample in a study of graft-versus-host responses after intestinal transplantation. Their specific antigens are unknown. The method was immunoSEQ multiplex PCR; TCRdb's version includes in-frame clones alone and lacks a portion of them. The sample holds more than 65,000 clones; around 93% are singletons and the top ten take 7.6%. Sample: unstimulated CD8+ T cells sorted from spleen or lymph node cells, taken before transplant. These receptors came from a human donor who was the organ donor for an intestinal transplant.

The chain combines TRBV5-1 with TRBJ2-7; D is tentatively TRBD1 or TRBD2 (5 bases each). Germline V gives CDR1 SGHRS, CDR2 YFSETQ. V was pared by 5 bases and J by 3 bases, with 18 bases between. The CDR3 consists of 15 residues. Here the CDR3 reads CASSSGPTEYYEQYF. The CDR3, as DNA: TGCGCCAGCAGTTCGGGGCCGACGGAATACTACGAGCAGTACTTC.

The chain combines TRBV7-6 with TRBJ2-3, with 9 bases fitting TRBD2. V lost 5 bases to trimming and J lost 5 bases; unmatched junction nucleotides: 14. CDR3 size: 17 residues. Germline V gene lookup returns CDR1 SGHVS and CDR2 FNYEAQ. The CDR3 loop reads CASSLWKAGGPGDTQYF. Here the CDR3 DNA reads TGTGCCAGCAGCCTATGGAAGGCGGGAGGGCCGGGAGATACGCAGTATTTT.

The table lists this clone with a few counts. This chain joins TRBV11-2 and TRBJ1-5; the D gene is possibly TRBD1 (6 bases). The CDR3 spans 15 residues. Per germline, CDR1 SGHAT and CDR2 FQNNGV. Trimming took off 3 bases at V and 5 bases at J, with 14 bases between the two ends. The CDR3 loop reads CASSFAGTPDQPQHF. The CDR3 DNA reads TGTGCCAGCAGCTTCGCCGGGACACCTGATCAGCCCCAGCATTTT.

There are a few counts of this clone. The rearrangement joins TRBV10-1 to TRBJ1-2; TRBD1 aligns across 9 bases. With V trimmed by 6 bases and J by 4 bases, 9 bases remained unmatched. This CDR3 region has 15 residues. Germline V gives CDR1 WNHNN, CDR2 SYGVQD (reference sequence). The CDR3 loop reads CASRNRGRRVYGYTF. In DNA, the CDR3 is TGCGCCAGCAGAAACAGGGGGCGAAGGGTCTATGGCTACACCTTC.

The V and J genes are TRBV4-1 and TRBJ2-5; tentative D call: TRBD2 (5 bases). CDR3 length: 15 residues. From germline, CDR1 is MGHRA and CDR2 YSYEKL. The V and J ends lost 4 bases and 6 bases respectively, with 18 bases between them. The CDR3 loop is CASSPPGLPEKTQYF. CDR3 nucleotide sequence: TGCGCCAGCAGCCCCCCCGGACTCCCCGAAAAGACCCAGTACTTC.

The CDR3 bases are TGTGCCAGCAGTTTAGCAGGGCCCCATGAAGCTTTCTTT. It yields the protein CASSLAGPHEAFF. J is TRBJ1-1 and V is TRBV27; a possible D gene is TRBD1 (5 bases). This CDR3 is built from 13 residues. Germline-derived CDR1 and CDR2 are MNHEY and SMNVEV (reference sequence). V was pared by 2 bases and J by 7 bases, with 11 bases between.

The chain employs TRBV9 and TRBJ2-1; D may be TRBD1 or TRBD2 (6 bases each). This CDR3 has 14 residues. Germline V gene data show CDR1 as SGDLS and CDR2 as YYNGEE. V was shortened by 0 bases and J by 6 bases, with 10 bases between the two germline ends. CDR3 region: CASSVDGGFNEQFF. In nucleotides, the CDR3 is TGTGCCAGCAGCGTAGACGGGGGCTTCAATGAGCAGTTCTTC. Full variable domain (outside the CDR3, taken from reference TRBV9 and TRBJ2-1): DSGVTQTPKHLITATGQRVTLRCSPRSGDLSVYWYQQSLDQGLQFLIQYYNGEERAKGNILERFSAQQFPDLHSELNLSSLELGDSALYFCASSVDGGFNEQFFGPGTRLTVL.

The CDR3 loop is CASSLEGANTEAFF. For the CDR3, the DNA is TGTGCCAGCAGCCTCGAGGGGGCTAACACTGAAGCTTTCTTT. The rearrangement links TRBV2 to TRBJ1-1, with TRBD1 identical over 7 bases. This CDR3 spans 14 amino acids. Germline loops: CDR1 SNHLY, CDR2 FYNNEI. Trimming cost V 6 bases and J 2 bases; bases outside gene matches: 6.

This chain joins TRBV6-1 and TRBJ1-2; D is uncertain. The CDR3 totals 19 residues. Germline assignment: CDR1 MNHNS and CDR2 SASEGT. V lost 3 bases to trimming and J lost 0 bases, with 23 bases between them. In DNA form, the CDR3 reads TGTGCCAGCAGTGAGGAAACTAAAACGGGGAACAGAGCTAACTATGGCTACACCTTC. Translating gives CASSEETKTGNRANYGYTF.

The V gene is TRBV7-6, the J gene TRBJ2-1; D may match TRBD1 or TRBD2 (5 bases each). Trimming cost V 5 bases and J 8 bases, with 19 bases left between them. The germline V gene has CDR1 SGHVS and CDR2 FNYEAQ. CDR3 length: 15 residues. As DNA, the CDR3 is TGTGCCAGCAGCATGCCGGGACCGAGTCGCGATGAGCAGTTCTTC. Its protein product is CASSMPGPSRDEQFF.

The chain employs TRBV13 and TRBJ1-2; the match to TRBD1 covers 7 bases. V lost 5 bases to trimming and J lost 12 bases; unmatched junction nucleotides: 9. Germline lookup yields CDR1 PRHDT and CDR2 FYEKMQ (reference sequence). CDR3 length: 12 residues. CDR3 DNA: TGTGCCAGCAGCCAGGGGGTGAAGGGCCACACCTTC. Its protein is CASSQGVKGHTF.

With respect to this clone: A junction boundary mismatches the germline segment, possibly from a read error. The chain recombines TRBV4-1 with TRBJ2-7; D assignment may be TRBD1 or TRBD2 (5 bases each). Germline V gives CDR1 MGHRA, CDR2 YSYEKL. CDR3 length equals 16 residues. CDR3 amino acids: CASSPEGLLVSYERYF. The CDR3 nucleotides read TGCGCCAGCAGCCCTGAGGGGCTACTAGTCTCCTACGAGCGGTACTTC.

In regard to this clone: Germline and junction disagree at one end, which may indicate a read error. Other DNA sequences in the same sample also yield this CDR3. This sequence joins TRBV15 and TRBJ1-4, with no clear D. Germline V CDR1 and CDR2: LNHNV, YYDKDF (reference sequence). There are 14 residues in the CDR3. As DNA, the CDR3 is TGCGCCACCAGCAGCGACGGATTGCGGGAAAAACTGTTTTTT. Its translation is CATSSDGLREKLFF.

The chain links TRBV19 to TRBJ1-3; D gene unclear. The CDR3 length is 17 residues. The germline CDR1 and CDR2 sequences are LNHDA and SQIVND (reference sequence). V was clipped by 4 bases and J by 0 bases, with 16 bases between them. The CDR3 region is CASSKGGLGSSGNTIYF. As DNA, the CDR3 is TGTGCCAGTAGTAAAGGTGGCCTTGGGAGCTCTGGAAACACCATATATTTT.

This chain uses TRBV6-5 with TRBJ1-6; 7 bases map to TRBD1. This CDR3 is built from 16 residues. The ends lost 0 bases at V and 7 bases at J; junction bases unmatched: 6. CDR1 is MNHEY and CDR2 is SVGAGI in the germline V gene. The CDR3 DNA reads TGTGCCAGCAGTTACTCAGACAGGGTTGCGAATTCACCCCTCCACTTT. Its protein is CASSYSDRVANSPLHF.